The 8 T cell receptor beta chains given below trace back to one sample, sequenced in a study of control samples from healthy donors and cancer patients. Data came from immunoSEQ multiplex PCR; TCRdb stores just in-frame clones and leaves some out. Of under 150,000 clones listed, approximately 91% are singletons. Sequencing was performed on blood. Source of these receptors: a young man in good health.

The V gene is TRBV27, the J gene TRBJ2-1, with 10 nucleotides matching TRBD1. The CDR3 is 19 amino acids. Trimming cost V 3 bases and J 0 bases; bases outside gene matches: 11. Germline lookup yields CDR1 MNHEY and CDR2 SMNVEV (reference sequence). The DNA of the CDR3 is TGTGCCAGCAGTTTGAGGGGACAGGGGAGAAACCCCTCCTACAATGAGCAGTTCTTC. Translation: CASSLRGQGRNPSYNEQFF.

This rearrangement joins TRBV4-3 to TRBJ1-4; D remains unclear. From germline, CDR1 is LGHNA and CDR2 YSLEER. CDR3 length equals 16 residues. Trimming shortened V by 0 bases and J by 6 bases, and 14 bases separated the two germline ends. As DNA, the CDR3 is TGCGCCAGCAGCCAAGACTTAGGGCGGCGCGATGAAAAACTGTTTTTT. Amino acids: CASSQDLGRRDEKLFF.

The chain carries TRBV11-3 and TRBJ1-6, with 7 bases that match TRBD1. V shed 0 bases and J 11 bases; nucleotides not matched to a gene: 10. The germline CDR1 and CDR2 sequences are SGHNT and YENEEA. The CDR3 consists of 16 residues. Here the CDR3 reads CASSLDLKQGSAPLHF. In nucleotides, the CDR3 is TGTGCCAGCAGCTTAGATTTAAAACAGGGGTCGGCACCCCTCCACTTT.

This clone has just a few counts. The rearrangement joins TRBV19 to TRBJ1-5, with D unresolved. The germline V gene has CDR1 LNHDA and CDR2 SQIVND (reference sequence). CDR3 length: 14 residues. The ends were cut back, 3 bases at V and 6 bases at J, with 12 bases in the middle. CDR3 in amino acids: CASSMGQARQPQHF. The CDR3, as DNA: TGTGCCAGTAGTATGGGCCAGGCTCGTCAGCCCCAGCATTTT.

The CDR3, as DNA: TGTGCCAGCAGCTCGAAAACAGATACGCAGTATTTT. Amino acids: CASSSKTDTQYF. The J gene is TRBJ2-3, the V gene TRBV3-1 (or the pseudogene TRBV3-2); the D is unclear. From germline, CDR1 is LGHDT and CDR2 YNNKEL (reference sequence). The V end was cut by 5 bases, the J end by 3 bases, with 6 bases between. The CDR3 covers 12 residues.

V usage is TRBV9 and J usage is TRBJ2-7; 14 bases agree with TRBD2. CDR3 length: 17 residues. The V segment lost 3 bases and the J segment 5 bases; nucleotides outside the gene matches: 10. Germline values: CDR1 SGDLS, CDR2 YYNGEE. The CDR3 sequence: CASSAYSGGLAGDEQYF. The CDR3 DNA sequence: TGTGCCAGCAGCGCCTACTCCGGGGGACTAGCGGGGGACGAGCAGTACTTC.

A note on this clone: Relative to the germline gene, one junction end is altered; a read error may explain this. The chain employs TRBV19 and TRBJ2-1; tentatively, D is TRBD2 (5 bases). Germline loops: CDR1 LNHDA, CDR2 SQIVND (reference sequence). This CDR3 is built from 12 residues. The CDR3 region is CASSLEGTEQFF. CDR3 DNA sequence: TGTGCCAGTAGTCTAGAGGGAACTGAGCAGTTCTTC.

The rearrangement joins TRBV3-1 (or the pseudogene TRBV3-2) to TRBJ1-5, with D possibly matching TRBD1 (5 bases). The CDR3 runs to 14 residues. V was pared by 5 bases and J by 7 bases, with 15 bases between. The germline gives CDR1 LGHDT, CDR2 YNNKEL (reference sequence). The CDR3 spells CASSLRGVGQPQHF. The CDR3 DNA follows: TGTGCCAGCAGCTTGCGGGGGGTCGGGCAGCCCCAGCATTTT.